The following is a TCR beta chain sequence with its context. Its binding antigen is unknown. No clone much larger than this one lies a single base away; base qualities are absent. These data belong to a study of cytomegalovirus exposure and HLA in healthy donors (dated by TCRdb to about 2017). Notes on the research overall: According to an earlier analysis of 550 to 700 of the donors, 200 million or so T cells yielded 100 million or so unique TCR beta sequences and 250 to 350 Gb of sequence data. A later genetic analysis took genome-wide SNP genotypes for about 60% of the roughly 670 donors and used that subset as a discovery cohort. An earlier analysis of 587 of the donors used high-throughput TCR beta sequencing to judge whether each TCR beta V gene segment behaved as functional or pseudogenic. To study patterns of TCR occurrence, a later analysis re-analyzed previously published TCR beta repertoires from several hundred donors and added high-resolution HLA genotyping. Across some 400 genotyped donors of the cohort, an average of approximately 240,000 unique TCR beta nucleotide sequences per donor were sequenced, and roughly 18% of those sequences were non-productive. HLA typing covered class I and class II loci at four-digit resolution. The study profiled the T cell repertoires of under 700 subjects by immunosequencing and related them to cytomegalovirus serostatus. The aim of the study was to test whether cataloging public T cell receptors could identify signatures of past pathogen exposure. Every repertoire in the discovery cohort had been generated on one and the same sequencing platform. High-throughput TCR immunosequencing, statistical association of individual TCRs with disease status, and machine learning were combined to predict cytomegalovirus infection status. Alongside the repertoire data, information on donor age, sex, ethnicity and CMV serostatus was compiled. An early release covering roughly 580 HLA-typed donors comprised about 300 gigabases of sequencing data and around 85 million unique TCR sequences. Besides the first cohort of 550 to 750 subjects, a separate validation cohort made up of roughly 120 different subjects was used. Typing coverage varied by locus: about 620-630 donors for A, B, C, DRB1 and DQB1; roughly 520 for DQA1; around 570 for DPA1; approximately 470 for DPB1. A handful of DR-DQ haplotypes were handled as single units for association and clustering because linkage in the cohort was strong. In the later analysis, no new phenotypic data were used to find candidate immune exposures; instead, reliance was placed on TCR beta sequences and their occurrence across donors. Of the roughly 410 genotyped donors, roughly 80% were placed in the genetic ancestry cluster associated with self-reported Caucasian donors.

The cohort was made up of approximately 670 healthy bone marrow donors. Cohort members were all nominally healthy when sampled, although unrecorded immune exposures were likely present. The donor was CMV seropositive and was included in the group of 250 to 350 seropositive cohort members. Each donor provided a peripheral blood sample, and peripheral blood mononuclear cells were used for TCR beta sequencing. The Qiagen DNeasy Blood Extraction Kit was used to extract genomic DNA from the blood cell samples. V trim: 3 bases; J trim: 2 bases; unmatched bases: 7. Including cysteine and phenylalanine, the CDR3 has 16 amino acids. Of the read, only the CDR3 DNA is kept; its 48 bases are in frame from base 1. The germline V gene encodes CDR1 MGHRA and CDR2 YSYEKL. The investigation overall reported the following: The earlier analysis of approximately 540 of the donors excluded roughly 16 rarely observed V segments, including chromosome 9 orphons, because counts were too low. In vitro tests confirmed that a few of the cytomegalovirus-associated TCR beta chains recognize cytomegalovirus antigens. Presence/absence analyses assumed roughly uniform sequencing depth across donors, an assumption that may not hold. Linkage disequilibrium might explain the correlated functional status among segregating V segments, but an unknown experimental factor could not be excluded. A group of highly shared sequence variants was considered likely to be a technical artifact of the sequencing pipeline. Most TCR sequences were seen in very few donors, while some public TCRs were found in many individuals. In a later genetic analysis, fewer N-insertions in productive TCRs were reported among donors in an Asian-associated ancestry cluster than the roughly 640-donor mean. The cohort was sequenced for TCR beta chains only, and without alpha or paired-chain data the features that could be detected were limited. A further reported finding was that TCR beta sequences accurately predicted the HLA-A and HLA-B alleles for most subjects in the first cohort. Specific HLA alleles were associated with around 18,000 TCR beta sequences at a false discovery rate of 0.05 in a later analysis. According to a later analysis, parvovirus B19, influenza, CMV and Epstein-Barr virus appeared linked to several top co-occurrence clusters. The study gave a list of 150 to 200 TCR beta chains associated with cytomegalovirus. Because some donors lacked HLA typing at each locus, the association tests relied only on the typed subset. Most CMV-associated TCR beta chains appeared to be HLA-restricted in a later analysis, and the HLA associations seemed to be driven largely by CMV exposure. According to the authors, the approach could potentially be generalized to other disease states and immunological phenotypes. Compared with equally common non-associated chains, HLA-associated TCR beta chains in a later analysis were more clonally expanded and had lower generation probabilities. In a later genetic analysis, a missense DCLRE1C variant was associated with V-gene and J-gene trimming of TCR beta chains, and the association was replicated in an independent cohort. When HLA alleles, especially DR and DQ, strongly co-occurred, TCR associations were difficult to assign to individual alleles. An earlier analysis of 587 of the donors showed that most TCR beta V segments appeared in productive rearrangements either about 90% or about 30% of the time, which broadly matched IMGT annotations. The classifier was reported to diagnose cytomegalovirus status with high specificity and sensitivity in both the original and validation cohorts. Immune exposure information for the cohort was limited to CMV serostatus. In a later analysis, the rate of TCR association differed among HLA loci, with DRB1 alleles having the most associated TCRs and HLA-C alleles having the fewest. Some IMGT-functional V segments, including TRBV6-2 and TRBV6-3, could not be told apart with the 87-base-pair reads, so those segments were excluded.

Receptor libraries were prepared by the immunoSEQ multiplex PCR assay. A mixture of 60 forward primers for TCR Vbeta segments and 13 reverse primers for TCR Jbeta segments was used in the multiplex PCR. A multiplex PCR assay on genomic DNA amplified the CDR3 region of rearranged TCR beta genes. On the Illumina HiSeq System, the amplified TCR beta libraries were sequenced as 87-base-pair reads. Per the source publication's procedure: A later analysis tallied roughly 78 million unique TCR beta chains across the 700 or so repertoires, and approximately 12 million of those chains were shared by two or more donors. A nearest-neighbor algorithm error-corrected the raw reads and collapsed the reads into unique sequences, merging closely related sequences to remove PCR and sequencing errors. To assign V, D and J gene segments, CDR3 sequences were aligned to IMGT reference sequences. Each retained sequence needed at least a six-nucleotide match to both a V gene segment and a J gene segment. A rearrangement was called productive if the CDR3 had no stop codons and remained in frame with V and J, and every other rearrangement was called non-productive. CDR3 was defined according to IMGT convention as the region running from the second conserved V-encoded cysteine to the conserved J-encoded phenylalanine. In an earlier analysis of 550 to 650 of the donors, sequences lacking an unambiguous match to a single V gene segment were excluded. An earlier analysis of fewer than 750 of the donors called V segments functional above 56.7% productive rearrangements and segregating when the between-donor standard deviation exceeded 5%. A statistical classification framework was built to diagnose cytomegalovirus status from the catalog of TCR beta chain sequences. In a later analysis, TCR nucleotide sequences were compared against IMGT/GENE-DB human TR gene sequences so that V and J genes could be assigned. Using the TCRdist pipeline, a later analysis assigned CDR3 sequences along with most-parsimonious VDJ recombination scenarios. In a later analysis, each TCR beta chain was defined by its CDR3 amino acid sequence together with its V-gene family, and reads without a unique V-gene family were excluded. In a later analysis, some 600 highly shared, low-generation-probability nucleotide sequences were removed to address suspected cross-contamination and a sequencing artifact. In a later analysis, a clonal expansion index for each public chain was calculated from normalized within-repertoire ranks of inferred template counts. A later analysis computed generation probabilities with a VDJ recombination model fitted to out-of-frame rearrangements, and checked the results against IGoR. Hypergeometric tests were used in a later analysis to score TCR-TCR, TCR-HLA and TCR-CMV co-occurrence, with a repertoire-size bias correction applied to the TCR pairs. A later analysis estimated false discovery rates by permuting HLA or CMV assignments 20 times. In a later analysis, co-occurring TCRs were grouped with DBSCAN, and TCRdist sequence similarity was added when clustering was performed within HLA-allele-positive subsets. Repertoires with fewer than 30,000 or more than 120,000 public chains, plus five repertoires with anomalous nucleotide sharing, were excluded from co-occurrence clustering. Entries here come from immuneACCESS through TCRdb and include only in-frame sequences with V and J called. Some clones fail to appear in such tables; in the studies checked, an unresolved V gene covers under half of the shortfall, and the cause of the remainder is unknown. For V, J and clone size, that table is used; D and trimming come from the DNA. The sample profile shows 120,000 to 150,000 clones; about three quarters of them were found once. The ten top clones hold 1% to 1.5% of the sample.

The chain is assembled from TRBV4-1 and TRBJ2-5, with TRBD2 matching 9 junction bases. Input material: PBMCs. The TCR sequence derives from a male donor in good health and CMV-seropositive. Here is the DNA: TGCGCCAGCAGCCACCCGACTAGCGGAGTTCAAGAGACCCAGTACTTC. Translated, this is CASSHPTSGVQETQYF.